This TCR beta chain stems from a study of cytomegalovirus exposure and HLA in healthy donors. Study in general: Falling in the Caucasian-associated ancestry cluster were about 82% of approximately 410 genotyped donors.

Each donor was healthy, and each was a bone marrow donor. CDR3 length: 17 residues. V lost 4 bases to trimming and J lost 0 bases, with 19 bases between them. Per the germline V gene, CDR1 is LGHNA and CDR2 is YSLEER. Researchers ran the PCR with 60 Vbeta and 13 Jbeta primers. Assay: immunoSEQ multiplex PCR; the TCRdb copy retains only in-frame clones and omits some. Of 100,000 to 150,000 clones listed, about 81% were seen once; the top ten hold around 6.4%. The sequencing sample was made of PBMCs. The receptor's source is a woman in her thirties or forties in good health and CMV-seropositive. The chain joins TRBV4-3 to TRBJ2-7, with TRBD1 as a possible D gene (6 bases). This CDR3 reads CASSRDGRGPSSYEQYF. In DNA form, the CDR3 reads TGCGCCAGCAGCCGAGACGGCAGGGGCCCTAGCTCCTACGAGCAGTACTTC.